This entry lists 16 T cell receptor beta chains sequenced from one sample in a study of identical twins. In TCRdb, the 5' RACE reads were re-called with MiXCR into one record per CDR3 protein. Here the sample spans about 690,000 distinct CDR3 sequences, 6.1% being singletons. Sequenced: naive T cells sorted from blood. All receptors come from a man younger than 35 in good health.

The chain joins TRBV5-5 to TRBJ2-3; 7 bases agree with TRBD2. Losses at the gene ends were 0 bases for V and 6 bases for J; bases not matched to a gene: 10. The germline CDR1 and CDR2 sequences are SGHKS and YYEKEE (reference sequence). This CDR3 is built from 16 residues. CDR3 residues: CASSLDFRLAGDTQYF. Here the CDR3 DNA reads TGTGCCAGCAGCTTGGACTTCAGACTAGCCGGGGATACGCAGTATTTT.

This clonotype has at least ten counts. The rearrangement links TRBV2 to TRBJ1-5; a weak D match, TRBD1 (5 bases). Germline lookup yields CDR1 SNHLY and CDR2 FYNNEI. CDR3 length: 15 amino acids. The ends were cut back, 0 bases at V and 5 bases at J, with 11 bases in the middle. CDR3 DNA sequence: TGTGCCAGCAGTGAAGCTTTGGGGCACGATCAGCCCCAGCATTTT. It codes for CASSEALGHDQPQHF.

This clonotype has at least ten counts. The chain links TRBV4-2 to TRBJ2-4, with D tentatively TRBD2 (6 bases). Looked up from germline, CDR1 is LGHNA and CDR2 is YNFKEQ. This CDR3 contains 16 residues. Trimming pared 0 bases from V and 9 bases from J, leaving 18 bases between. The CDR3 nucleotides are TGTGCCAGCAGCCAAGATTTCTCGGAGGGCCGAAGCATTCAGTACTTC. Amino acids: CASSQDFSEGRSIQYF.

The chain links TRBV20-1 to TRBJ2-7, with a possible D match to TRBD2 (6 bases). V gave up 3 bases and J gave up 7 bases, with 16 bases separating them. CDR1 is DFQATT, CDR2 SNEGSKA, per germline (reference sequence). The CDR3 extends over 13 amino acids. Here the CDR3 DNA reads TGCAGTGCTAGTGGAGGGCTGAACGGAGAGCAGTACGTC. Translating it yields CSASGGLNGEQYV.

This clonotype was counted many times. This chain links TRBV12-3 or TRBV12-4 with TRBJ2-2; the match to TRBD2 covers 7 bases. The trim removed 6 bases at V and 4 bases at J, leaving 8 bases unmatched. The CDR3 consists of 15 residues. CDR3 nucleotide sequence: TGTGCCAGCAGCCCCGCGGGGGAGTTCACCGGGGAGCTGTTTTTT. Translating gives CASSPAGEFTGELFF.

The chain carries TRBV5-1 and TRBJ2-5, with a weak D call TRBD1 (6 bases). Germline CDR1 SGHRS, CDR2 YFSETQ. Trimming took off 0 bases at V and 5 bases at J, with 14 bases between the two ends. The CDR3 has 15 residues. The CDR3 DNA is TGCGCCAGCAGCTTGGGGCAGGGGATGGTCGAGACCCAGTACTTC. It yields the protein CASSLGQGMVETQYF.

This clonotype was seen repeatedly, ten times or more. This chain connects TRBV10-3 to TRBJ2-1, with no clear D. There are 13 residues in the CDR3. The germline CDR1 and CDR2 sequences are ENHRY and SYGVKD. The ends were cut back, 4 bases at V and 10 bases at J, with 14 bases in the middle. The CDR3 DNA is TGTGCCATCAGTGCCTCAACGGACCAAGAGCAGTTCTTC. Residues: CAISASTDQEQFF.

Many counts were recorded for this clonotype. The genes are TRBV12-3 or TRBV12-4 and TRBJ2-4, with D unresolved. Trimming took off 10 bases at V and 2 bases at J, with 18 bases between the two ends. The CDR3 extends over 15 amino acids. The CDR3 sequence is CATKTMSSTKNIQYF. For the CDR3, the DNA is TGTGCCACCAAAACCATGAGTAGCACCAAAAACATTCAGTACTTC.

This clonotype was seen ten or more times. This chain connects TRBV25-1 to TRBJ1-4; the D gene is possibly TRBD1 (6 bases). With 5 bases removed from V and 0 bases from J, the gap between germline ends came to 13 bases. This CDR3 region has 16 residues. CDR1 and CDR2 (germline): MGHDK, SYGVNS. The CDR3 sequence is CASSPGHSATNEKLFF. In DNA, the CDR3 is TGTGCCAGCAGTCCGGGACACAGTGCAACTAATGAAAAACTGTTTTTT.

This chain joins TRBV19 and TRBJ1-5; 8 bases map to TRBD1. There are 15 residues in the CDR3. The germline V gene encodes CDR1 LNHDA and CDR2 SQIVND (reference sequence). V lost 10 bases to trimming and J lost 3 bases; unmatched junction nucleotides: 11. The CDR3 DNA reads as TGTGCCACAATCAAAGGACAGGGTCTCAATCAGCCCCAGCATTTT. This sequence encodes CATIKGQGLNQPQHF.

This clonotype was found a few times. V and J are TRBV6-1 and TRBJ2-7, with D possibly matching TRBD2 (5 bases). The CDR3 totals 14 residues. Germline V gives CDR1 MNHNS, CDR2 SASEGT. With 6 bases removed from V and 0 bases from J, the gap between germline ends came to 12 bases. Here the CDR3 DNA reads TGTGCCAGCAGCCCCGGGGTCCCCTCCTACGAGCAGTACTTC. This sequence encodes CASSPGVPSYEQYF.

The chain combines TRBV5-6 with TRBJ2-3; D is undetermined. Trimming stripped 0 bases from V and 0 bases from J, with 8 bases between. This CDR3 region has 15 residues. The germline gives CDR1 SGHDT, CDR2 YYEEEE. The CDR3 DNA reads TGTGCCAGCAGCTTGGCGGCGCAGAGCACAGATACGCAGTATTTT. The encoded protein is CASSLAAQSTDTQYF.

In this sample, this clonotype turned up a few times. The rearrangement uses TRBV11-2 and TRBJ2-1, with TRBD2 matching 8 bases. CDR3 length equals 16 residues. J was trimmed by 4 bases and V by 0 bases; bases with no gene match: 5. Per the germline V gene, CDR1 is SGHAT and CDR2 is FQNNGV. The CDR3 protein is CASSLEVLAVYNEQFF. In DNA, the CDR3 is TGTGCCAGCAGCTTAGAGGTACTAGCGGTGTACAATGAGCAGTTCTTC.

The sample holds many counts of this clonotype. This sequence joins TRBV20-1 and TRBJ2-7; D possibly corresponds to TRBD2 (7 bases). The germline CDR1 and CDR2 sequences are DFQATT and SNEGSKA (reference sequence). The CDR3 loop spans 16 amino acids. Deletions cut 0 bases from V and 2 bases from J, with 17 bases between. CDR3 nucleotide sequence: TGCAGTGCTAGAGATCGGGGGCTAGCGGCAGCCTACGAGCAGTACTTC. Residues: CSARDRGLAAAYEQYF.

This clonotype was observed many times. The chain's CDR3 is CSARDGTPENTGELFF. CDR3 nucleotide sequence: TGCAGTGCTAGAGACGGGACTCCTGAGAACACCGGGGAGCTGTTTTTT. J is TRBJ2-2 and V is TRBV20-1; D may be TRBD2 (6 bases). The germline V and J ends were trimmed by 0 bases and 1 base, with 12 bases remaining between them. Germline V gene sequence: CDR1 DFQATT, CDR2 SNEGSKA (reference sequence). The CDR3 is made up of 16 amino acids.

There are a few counts of this clonotype. The V and J genes are TRBV9 and TRBJ2-7, with 7 positions matching TRBD2. V gave up 2 bases and J gave up 6 bases; unmatched junction bases: 8. Germline-derived CDR1 and CDR2 are SGDLS and YYNGEE. CDR3 length: 14 amino acids. The CDR3, as DNA: TGTGCCAGCAGCGTTTCCGGGGGGATGGCCGAGCAGTACTTC. It is translated as CASSVSGGMAEQYF.